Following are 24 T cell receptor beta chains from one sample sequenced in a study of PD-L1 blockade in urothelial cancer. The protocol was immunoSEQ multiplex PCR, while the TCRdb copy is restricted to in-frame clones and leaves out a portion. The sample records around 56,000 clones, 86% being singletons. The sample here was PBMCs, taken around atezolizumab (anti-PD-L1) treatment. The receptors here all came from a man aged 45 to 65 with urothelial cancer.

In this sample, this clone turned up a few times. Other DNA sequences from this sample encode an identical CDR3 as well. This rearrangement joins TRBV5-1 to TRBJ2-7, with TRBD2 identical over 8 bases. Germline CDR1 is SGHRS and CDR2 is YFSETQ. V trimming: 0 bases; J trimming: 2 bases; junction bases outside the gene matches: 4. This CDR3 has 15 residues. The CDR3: CASSLAPGGPYEQYF. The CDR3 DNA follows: TGCGCCAGCAGCTTGGCTCCGGGAGGGCCCTACGAGCAGTACTTC.

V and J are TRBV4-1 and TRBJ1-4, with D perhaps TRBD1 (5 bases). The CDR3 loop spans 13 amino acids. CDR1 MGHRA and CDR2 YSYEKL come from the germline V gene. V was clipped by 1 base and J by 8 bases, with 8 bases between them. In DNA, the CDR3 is TGCGCCAGCAGCCAAGTGACAGCGGAAAAACTGTTTTTT. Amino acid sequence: CASSQVTAEKLFF.

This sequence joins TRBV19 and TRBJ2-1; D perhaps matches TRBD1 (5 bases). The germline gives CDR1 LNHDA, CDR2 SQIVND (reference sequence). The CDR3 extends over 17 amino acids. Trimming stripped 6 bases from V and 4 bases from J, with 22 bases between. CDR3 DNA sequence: TGTGCCAGTAGACCTACAATGACAGACTGGGATTACAATGAGCAGTTCTTC. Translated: CASRPTMTDWDYNEQFF.

CDR3 coding DNA: TGTGCCAGCAGTTTAGTTGGAGTCTCGTTACAATACGAGCAGTACTTC. Protein product: CASSLVGVSLQYEQYF. V usage is TRBV27 and J usage is TRBJ2-7, with D unclear. Germline assignment: CDR1 MNHEY and CDR2 SMNVEV (reference sequence). This CDR3 contains 16 residues. V was cut by 2 bases and J by 4 bases, with 18 bases left in between.

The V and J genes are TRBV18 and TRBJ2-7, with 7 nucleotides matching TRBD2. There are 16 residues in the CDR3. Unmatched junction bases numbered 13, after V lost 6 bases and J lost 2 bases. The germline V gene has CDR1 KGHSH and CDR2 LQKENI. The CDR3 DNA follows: TGTGCCAGCTCCCTCGGGGGAGCGGGAACCACCTACGAGCAGTACTTC. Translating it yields CASSLGGAGTTYEQYF.

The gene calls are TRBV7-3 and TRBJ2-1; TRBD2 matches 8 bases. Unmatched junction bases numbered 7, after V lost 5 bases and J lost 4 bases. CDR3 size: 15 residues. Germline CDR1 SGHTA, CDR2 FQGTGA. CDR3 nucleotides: TGTGCCAGCAGCGTTACTAGCGGATATTACAATGAGCAGTTCTTC. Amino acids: CASSVTSGYYNEQFF.

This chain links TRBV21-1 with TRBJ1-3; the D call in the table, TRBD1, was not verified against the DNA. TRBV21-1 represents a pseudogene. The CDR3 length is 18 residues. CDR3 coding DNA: TGTGCCAGCAGCAAAGCAATCAGGGATTCGGGCTCTGGAAACACCATATATTTT. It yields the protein CASSKAIRDSGSGNTIYF.

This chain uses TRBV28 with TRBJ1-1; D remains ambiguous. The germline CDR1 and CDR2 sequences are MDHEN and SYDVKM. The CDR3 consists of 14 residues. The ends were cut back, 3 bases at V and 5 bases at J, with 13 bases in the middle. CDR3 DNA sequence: TGTGCCAGCAGTTTCCCTCGGGCGGGAACTGAAGCTTTCTTT. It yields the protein CASSFPRAGTEAFF.

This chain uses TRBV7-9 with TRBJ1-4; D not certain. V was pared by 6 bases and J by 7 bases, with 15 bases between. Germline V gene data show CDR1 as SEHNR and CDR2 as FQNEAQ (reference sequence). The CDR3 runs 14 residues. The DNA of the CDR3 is TGTGCCAGCAGAGTAGACACCGGAGGTGAAAAACTGTTTTTT. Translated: CASRVDTGGEKLFF. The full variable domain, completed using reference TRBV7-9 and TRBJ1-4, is DTGVSQNPRHKITKRGQNVTFRCDPISEHNRLYWYRQTLGQGPEFLTYFQNEAQLEKSRLLSDRFSAERPKGSFSTLEIQRTEQGDSAMYLCASRVDTGGEKLFFGSGTQLSVL.

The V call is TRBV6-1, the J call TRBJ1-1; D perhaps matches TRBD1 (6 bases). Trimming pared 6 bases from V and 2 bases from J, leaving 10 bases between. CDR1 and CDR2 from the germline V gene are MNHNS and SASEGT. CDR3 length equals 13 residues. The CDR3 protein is CASSWGQNTEAFF. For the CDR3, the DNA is TGTGCCAGCAGCTGGGGACAAAACACTGAAGCTTTCTTT.

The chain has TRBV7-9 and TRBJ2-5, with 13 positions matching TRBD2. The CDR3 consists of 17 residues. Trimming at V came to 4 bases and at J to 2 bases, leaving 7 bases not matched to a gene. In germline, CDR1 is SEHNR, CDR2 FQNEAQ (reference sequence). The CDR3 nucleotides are TGTGCCAGCAGCTCCTGGACTAGCGGGGGCTCTCAAGAGACCCAGTACTTC. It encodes CASSSWTSGGSQETQYF.

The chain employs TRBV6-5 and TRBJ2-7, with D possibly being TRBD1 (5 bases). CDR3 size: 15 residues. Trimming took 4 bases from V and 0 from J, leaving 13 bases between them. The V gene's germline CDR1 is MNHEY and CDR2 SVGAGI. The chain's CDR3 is CASSSPTRGSYEQYF. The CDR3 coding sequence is TGTGCCAGCAGTTCGCCGACAAGGGGCTCCTACGAGCAGTACTTC.

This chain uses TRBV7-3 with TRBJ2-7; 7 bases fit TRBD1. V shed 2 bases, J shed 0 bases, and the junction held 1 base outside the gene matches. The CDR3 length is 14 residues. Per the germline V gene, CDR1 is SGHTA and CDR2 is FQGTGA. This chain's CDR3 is CASSLGTDSYEQYF. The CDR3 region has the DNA TGTGCCAGCAGCTTAGGGACAGACTCCTACGAGCAGTACTTC. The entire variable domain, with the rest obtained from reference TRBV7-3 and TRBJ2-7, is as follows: GAGVSQTPSNKVTEKGKYVELRCDPISGHTALYWYRQSLGQGPEFLIYFQGTGAADDSGLPNDRFFAVRPEGSVSTLKIQRTERGDSAVYLCASSLGTDSYEQYFGPGTRLTVT.

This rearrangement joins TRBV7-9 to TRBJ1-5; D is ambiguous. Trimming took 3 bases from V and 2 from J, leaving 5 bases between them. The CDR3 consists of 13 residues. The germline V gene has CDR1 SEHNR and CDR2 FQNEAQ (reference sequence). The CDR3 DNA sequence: TGTGCCAGCAGCTTGAGGGGCAATCAGCCCCAGCATTTT. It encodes CASSLRGNQPQHF.

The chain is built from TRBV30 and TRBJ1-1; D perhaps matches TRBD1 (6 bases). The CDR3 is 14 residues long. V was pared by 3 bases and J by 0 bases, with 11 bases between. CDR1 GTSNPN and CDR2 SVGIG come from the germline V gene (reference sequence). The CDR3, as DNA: TGTGCCTGGAGCGGACAGCTTATGAACACTGAAGCTTTCTTT. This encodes CAWSGQLMNTEAFF. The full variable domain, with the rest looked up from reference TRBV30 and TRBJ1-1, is SQTIHQWPATLVQPVGSPLSLECTVEGTSNPNLYWYRQAAGRGLQLLFYSVGIGQISSEVPQNLSASRPQDRQFILSSKKLLLSDSGFYLCAWSGQLMNTEAFFGQGTRLTVV.

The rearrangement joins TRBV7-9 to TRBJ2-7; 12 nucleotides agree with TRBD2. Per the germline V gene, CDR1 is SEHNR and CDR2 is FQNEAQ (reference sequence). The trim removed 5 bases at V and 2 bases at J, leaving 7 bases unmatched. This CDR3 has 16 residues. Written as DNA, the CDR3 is TGTGCCAGCAGCCTTGGACTAGCGGGACCTCCCTACGAGCAGTACTTC. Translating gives CASSLGLAGPPYEQYF.

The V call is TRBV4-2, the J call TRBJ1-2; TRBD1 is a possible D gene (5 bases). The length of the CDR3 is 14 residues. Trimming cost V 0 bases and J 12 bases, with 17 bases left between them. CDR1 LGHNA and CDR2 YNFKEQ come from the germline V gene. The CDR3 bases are TGTGCCAGCAGCCAAGACTCGGGGGGTAGGGTGGACACCTTC. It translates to CASSQDSGGRVDTF.

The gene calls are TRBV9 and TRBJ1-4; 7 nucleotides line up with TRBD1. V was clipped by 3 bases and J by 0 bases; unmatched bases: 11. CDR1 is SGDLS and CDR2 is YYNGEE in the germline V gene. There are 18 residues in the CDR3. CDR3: CASSGPLDRTATNEKLFF. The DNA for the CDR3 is TGTGCCAGCAGCGGACCACTGGACAGGACCGCAACTAATGAAAAACTGTTTTTT.

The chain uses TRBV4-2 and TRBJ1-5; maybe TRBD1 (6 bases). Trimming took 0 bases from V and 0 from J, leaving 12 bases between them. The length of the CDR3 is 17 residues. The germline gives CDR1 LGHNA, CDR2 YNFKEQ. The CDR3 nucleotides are TGTGCCAGCAGCCAAGAGATAGGGGGGGATAGCAATCAGCCCCAGCATTTT. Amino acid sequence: CASSQEIGGDSNQPQHF.

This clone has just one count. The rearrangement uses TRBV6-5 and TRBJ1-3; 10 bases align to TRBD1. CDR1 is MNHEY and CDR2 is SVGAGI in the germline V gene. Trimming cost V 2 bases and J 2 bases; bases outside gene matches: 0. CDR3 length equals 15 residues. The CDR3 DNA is TGTGCCAGCAGTTACGGGACAGGGGCTGGAAACACCATATATTTT. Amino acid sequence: CASSYGTGAGNTIYF.

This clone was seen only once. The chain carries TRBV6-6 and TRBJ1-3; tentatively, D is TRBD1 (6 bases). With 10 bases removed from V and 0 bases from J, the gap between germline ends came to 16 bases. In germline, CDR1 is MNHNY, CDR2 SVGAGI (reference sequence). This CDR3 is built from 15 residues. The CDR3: CATRTGKYSGNTIYF. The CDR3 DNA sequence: TGTGCCACCCGCACAGGGAAGTACTCTGGAAACACCATATATTTT.

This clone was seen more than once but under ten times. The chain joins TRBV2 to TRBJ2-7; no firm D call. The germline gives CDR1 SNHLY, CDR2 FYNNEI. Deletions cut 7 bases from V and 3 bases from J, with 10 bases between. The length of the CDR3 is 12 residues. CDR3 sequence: CASMPGLYEQYF. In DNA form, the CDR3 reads TGTGCCAGCATGCCAGGCCTCTACGAGCAGTACTTC.

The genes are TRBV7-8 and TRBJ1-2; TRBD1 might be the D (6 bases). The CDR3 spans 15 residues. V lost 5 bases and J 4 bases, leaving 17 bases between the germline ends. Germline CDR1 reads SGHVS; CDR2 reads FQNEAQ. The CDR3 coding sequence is TGTGCCAGCAGCCCGGAAGGCAGAGGGGGCTATGGCTACACCTTC. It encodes CASSPEGRGGYGYTF.

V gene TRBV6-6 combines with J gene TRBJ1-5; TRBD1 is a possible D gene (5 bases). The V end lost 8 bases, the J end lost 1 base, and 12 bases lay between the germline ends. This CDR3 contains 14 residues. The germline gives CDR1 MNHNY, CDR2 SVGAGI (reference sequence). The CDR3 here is CASEPGGSNQPQHF. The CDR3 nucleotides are TGTGCCAGCGAGCCGGGGGGAAGCAATCAGCCCCAGCATTTT.